This T cell receptor (beta chain) originates from a study of beta chain features in type 1 diabetes. Across the study: The patients were much like the healthy donors in age, gender and cell yields. The study, taken as a whole, reports: Researchers report that Type 1 diabetes patients had moderately but significantly shorter TCRB CDR3s across all four CD4+ subsets.

Every isolated RNA sample was fully reverse transcribed, so sequencing captured expressed TCRB transcripts. TCRdb keeps only in-frame clones here, not all; method: immunoSEQ multiplex PCR. This sample has about 620,000 clones, with roughly a sixth found just once. Concerning this clone itself: As yet, its antigen is unknown.

Germline lookup yields CDR1 SGHRS and CDR2 YFSETQ. Unmatched junction bases numbered 14, after V lost 2 bases and J lost 4 bases. The CDR3 extends over 17 amino acids. Sequencing used naive CD4+ T cells from blood. The TCR comes from a man younger than 30 in good health. This chain uses TRBV5-1 with TRBJ1-1; 7 positions match TRBD1. CDR3 amino acids: CASSFNRPGQLLTEAFF. CDR3 in DNA: TGCGCCAGCAGCTTCAACCGACCGGGACAGCTCCTCACTGAAGCTTTCTTT.